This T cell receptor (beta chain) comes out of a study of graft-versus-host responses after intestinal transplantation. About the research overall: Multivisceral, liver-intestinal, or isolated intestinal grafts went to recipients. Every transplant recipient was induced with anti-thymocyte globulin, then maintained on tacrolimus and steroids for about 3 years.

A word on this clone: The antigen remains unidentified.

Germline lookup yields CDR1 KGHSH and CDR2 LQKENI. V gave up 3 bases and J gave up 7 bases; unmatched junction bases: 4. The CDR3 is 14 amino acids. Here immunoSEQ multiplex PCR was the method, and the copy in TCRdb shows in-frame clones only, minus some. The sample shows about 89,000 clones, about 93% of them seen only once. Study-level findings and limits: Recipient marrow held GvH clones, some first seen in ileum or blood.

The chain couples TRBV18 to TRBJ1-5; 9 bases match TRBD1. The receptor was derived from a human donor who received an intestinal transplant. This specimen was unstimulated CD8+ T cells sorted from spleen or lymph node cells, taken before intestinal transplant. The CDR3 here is CASSPGQGYQPQHF. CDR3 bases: TGTGCCAGCTCACCGGGACAGGGCTACCAGCCCCAGCATTTT.